The clone carrying this TCR beta chain has only a few counts. Its antigen is unknown. The data originate from a study of CD4 T cells in relation to SARS-CoV-2 and coronaviruses. On the study more broadly: After roughly eleven days of antigen culture, PBMC TCR beta CDR3s were sequenced. Of the patients, 8 or 9 were male, a few female, two Hispanic.

The V gene end was trimmed by 1 base and the J gene end by 7 bases; junction bases not matched to a gene: 4. CDR3 length: 15 amino acids. Germline assignment: CDR1 GTSNPN and CDR2 SVGIG (reference sequence). CD4 enrichment then naive enrichment separated naive from memory CD4+ cells. Clones were read by immunoSEQ multiplex PCR, and TCRdb kept only the in-frame ones, dropping some. The data hold approximately 36,000 clones, with 70% to 85% observed a single time. Sequenced input: memory CD4+ T cells from PBMCs, cultured in vitro. The TCR originated in an adult with COVID-19. The gene calls are TRBV30 and TRBJ1-6, with 10 bases identical to TRBD1. The CDR3 spells CAWSAGQGINSPLHF. The CDR3 DNA reads as TGTGCCTGGAGTGCGGGACAGGGGATAAATTCACCCCTCCACTTT.